The 6 T cell receptor beta chains given below trace back to one sample, sequenced in a study of Tregs in tolerant kidney transplant recipients. The data were produced by immunoSEQ multiplex PCR, yet TCRdb's version contains in-frame clones alone and is incomplete. The repertoire holds about 94,000 clones, with 93% as singletons. The sample here was CD4+ T cells from blood, taken before the transplant. These TCRs come from a human donor who received a combined kidney and bone marrow transplant.

CDR3 residues: CAWSTYRVLSLSGANVLTF. CDR3 sequence (DNA): TGTGCCTGGAGTACATACAGGGTCCTCTCTCTCTCTGGGGCCAACGTCCTGACTTTC. The chain couples TRBV30 to TRBJ2-6, with a tentative D call TRBD1 (6 bases). V lost 2 bases to trimming and J lost 0 bases, with 20 bases between them. CDR1 and CDR2 from the germline V gene are GTSNPN and SVGIG (reference sequence). The CDR3 totals 19 residues.

The chain has TRBV27 and TRBJ1-6, with TRBD1 matching 7 bases. Germline-derived CDR1 and CDR2 are MNHEY and SMNVEV (reference sequence). The trim removed 5 bases at V and 13 bases at J, leaving 11 bases unmatched. This CDR3 contains 14 residues. The CDR3 reads CASSQRQGVHPLHF. DNA of the CDR3: TGTGCCAGCAGTCAGAGACAGGGTGTCCACCCCCTCCACTTT.

This clone has only one observation. The chain links TRBV7-2 to TRBJ2-3; 11 positions agree with TRBD2. The CDR3 consists of 19 residues. The germline V gene encodes CDR1 SGHTA and CDR2 FQGNSA. V lost 0 bases to trimming and J lost 2 bases; unmatched junction nucleotides: 10. CDR3 sequence (DNA): TGTGCCAGCAGCTTAGCCCGGGGGGTAGCGGGGGGGCTCACAGATACGCAGTATTTT. It translates to CASSLARGVAGGLTDTQYF.

The V call is TRBV7-3, the J call TRBJ2-1, with 9 bases aligning to TRBD2. From germline, CDR1 is SGHTA and CDR2 FQGTGA. V gave up 5 bases and J gave up 1 base; unmatched junction bases: 6. CDR3 length equals 16 residues. The CDR3 reads CASSVMSGRSYNEQFF. In nucleotides, the CDR3 is TGTGCCAGCAGCGTAATGAGCGGGAGGTCCTACAATGAGCAGTTCTTC.

The genes are TRBV5-1 and TRBJ2-2; 12 nucleotides align to TRBD1. V lost 1 base to trimming and J lost 4 bases; unmatched junction nucleotides: 8. This CDR3 comprises 18 residues. Per the germline V gene, CDR1 is SGHRS and CDR2 is YFSETQ. The CDR3: CASSLRDRGRAGTGELFF. The CDR3 region has the DNA TGCGCCAGCAGCTTGAGGGACAGGGGGCGTGCGGGCACCGGGGAGCTGTTTTTT.

This clone turned up a few times. J is TRBJ2-7 and V is TRBV19; D unresolved. The germline gives CDR1 LNHDA, CDR2 SQIVND (reference sequence). CDR3 size: 15 residues. V was shortened by 1 base and J by 0 bases, with 10 bases between the two germline ends. The CDR3 sequence: CASSIVGGGSYEQYF. As DNA, the CDR3 is TGTGCCAGTAGTATAGTTGGCGGTGGCTCCTACGAGCAGTACTTC.